Listed below are T cell receptor beta chains from one sample, sequenced in a study of T cells in lung cancer brain metastases. Method: immunoSEQ multiplex PCR; TCRdb's copy keeps in-frame clones and lacks some. The sample carries about 4,800 clones, 87% recorded once. The specimen was tumor tissue from the primary lung tumor. The source of these receptors is a woman aged 50 to 60 with non-small cell lung cancer. Each CDR3 is given without its conserved first and last residue. Fields, in order: V gene, J gene, clone size, CDR3 protein. Some rows mark clone size as missing; the rest say once, few, many or name a class of expanded clone.

V: TRBV19; J: TRBJ2-5; size: few; CDR3: ASSIGGEQLTQY
V: TRBV6-5; J: TRBJ2-1; size: .; CDR3: ASSLRPHNEQF
V: TRBV28; J: TRBJ1-4; size: .; CDR3: ASIPNGDREKLF
V: TRBV6-5; J: TRBJ1-5; size: .; CDR3: ASSFQPGPGQPQH
V: TRBV27; J: TRBJ2-3; size: .; CDR3: ASSLLAGRRADTQY
V: TRBV27; J: TRBJ2-4; size: .; CDR3: ASRLINSNIQY
V: TRBV29-1; J: TRBJ1-4; size: .; CDR3: SVGDRGVRLF
V: TRBV16; J: TRBJ2-5; size: .; CDR3: ASSRRGIAETQY
V: TRBV2; J: TRBJ1-1; size: .; CDR3: ASSLYDRSNTEAF
V: TRBV7-9; J: TRBJ2-5; size: few; CDR3: ASIDPAWQAKETQY
V: TRBV6-5; J: TRBJ1-1; size: .; CDR3: ASSRTFRAEAF
V: TRBV5-6; J: TRBJ1-1; size: .; CDR3: ASSPPLYTEAF
V: TRBV27; J: TRBJ2-1; size: once; CDR3: ASSLSGTSGLYNEQF
V: TRBV19; J: TRBJ2-1; size: .; CDR3: ASMGGASGGREQF
V: TRBV10-1; J: TRBJ1-1; size: .; CDR3: ASSSTGVTEAF
V: TRBV29-1; J: TRBJ1-1; size: .; CDR3: SVVRGNTEAF
V: TRBV9; J: TRBJ1-2; size: .; CDR3: ASSVGVNYGYT
V: TRBV19; J: TRBJ1-2; size: .; CDR3: ASSAQTGVVSKGYT
V: TRBV5-5; J: TRBJ2-3; size: .; CDR3: ASHRGRWDTQY
V: TRBV7-9; J: TRBJ2-1; size: .; CDR3: ASSLVGGTYNEQF
V: TRBV2; J: TRBJ2-6; size: .; CDR3: ASGLGANVLT
V: TRBV2; J: TRBJ2-3; size: .; CDR3: ASSEGRSTDTQY
V: TRBV2; J: TRBJ2-3; size: .; CDR3: ASSSGLDTQY
V: TRBV19; J: TRBJ2-1; size: .; CDR3: ATGLAGNNEQF
V: TRBV15; J: TRBJ2-1; size: .; CDR3: ATSRQDRDEQF
V: TRBV29-1; J: TRBJ1-1; size: .; CDR3: SVGHNGAF
V: TRBV7-9; J: TRBJ1-3; size: few; CDR3: ASSLTRAVSGNTIY
V: TRBV18; J: TRBJ1-3; size: .; CDR3: ASSLGSGNTIY
V: TRBV19; J: TRBJ1-1; size: .; CDR3: ASRNSRGTEAF
V: TRBV19; J: TRBJ2-1; size: .; CDR3: ASSSNKAGGPYNEQF
V: TRBV27; J: TRBJ1-3; size: .; CDR3: ASRSQGSSGNTIY
V: TRBV7-6; J: TRBJ1-1; size: large; CDR3: ASSTRGGNTEAF
V: TRBV4-1; J: TRBJ2-3; size: .; CDR3: ASRLAQGRGPTDTQY
V: TRBV11-3; J: TRBJ2-5; size: few; CDR3: ASSSPPGSLAGPLAQY
V: TRBV6-1; J: TRBJ2-5; size: .; CDR3: ASSRQEQETQY
V: TRBV4-1; J: TRBJ1-4; size: .; CDR3: ASSQRDAAGEKLF
V: TRBV5-8; J: TRBJ2-1; size: .; CDR3: ASWGAGRTSEQF
V: TRBV11-3; J: TRBJ2-5; size: once; CDR3: ASSKNMRETQY
V: TRBV7-9; J: TRBJ1-1; size: .; CDR3: ASSSKDRGRTEAF
V: TRBV18; J: TRBJ2-2; size: once; CDR3: ASSPRRGILNTGELF
V: TRBV28; J: TRBJ1-5; size: .; CDR3: ASNSNQPQH
V: TRBV19; J: TRBJ1-5; size: .; CDR3: ASSWVGAQH
V: TRBV5-1; J: TRBJ2-1; size: .; CDR3: ASSSSRREQF
V: TRBV5-4; J: TRBJ2-1; size: .; CDR3: ASSKGLAGDEQF
V: TRBV18; J: TRBJ1-4; size: .; CDR3: ASSPPWGQGREKLF
V: TRBV5-1; J: TRBJ1-2; size: .; CDR3: ASSLDRGLKGYT
V: TRBV5-1; J: TRBJ1-1; size: .; CDR3: ASSLSGGGGYTEAF
V: TRBV9; J: TRBJ2-2; size: once; CDR3: ASSVGGVPNTGELF
V: TRBV6-5; J: TRBJ2-2; size: .; CDR3: ASSYGGNTGELF
V: TRBV9; J: TRBJ2-3; size: once; CDR3: ASSVEQATNTQY
V: TRBV7-9; J: TRBJ1-1; size: .; CDR3: ASGVLETANQAF
V: TRBV2; J: TRBJ1-1; size: .; CDR3: ASRGDTRNTEAF
V: TRBV5-1; J: TRBJ1-5; size: .; CDR3: ASSPDGQNQPQH
V: TRBV19; J: TRBJ2-1; size: .; CDR3: ASSIGAGGNEQF
V: TRBV7-9; J: TRBJ1-2; size: .; CDR3: ASSQGDALKGYT